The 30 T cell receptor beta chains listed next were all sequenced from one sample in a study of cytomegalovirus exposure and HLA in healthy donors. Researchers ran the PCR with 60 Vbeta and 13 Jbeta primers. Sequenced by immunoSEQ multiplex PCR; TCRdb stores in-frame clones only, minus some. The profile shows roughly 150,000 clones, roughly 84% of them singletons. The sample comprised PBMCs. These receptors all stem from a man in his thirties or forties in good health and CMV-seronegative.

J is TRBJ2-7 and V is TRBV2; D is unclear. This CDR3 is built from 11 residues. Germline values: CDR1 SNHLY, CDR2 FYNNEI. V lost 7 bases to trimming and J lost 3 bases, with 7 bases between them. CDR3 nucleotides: TGTGCCAGCAACAACTACTACGAGCAGTACTTC. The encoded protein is CASNNYYEQYF.

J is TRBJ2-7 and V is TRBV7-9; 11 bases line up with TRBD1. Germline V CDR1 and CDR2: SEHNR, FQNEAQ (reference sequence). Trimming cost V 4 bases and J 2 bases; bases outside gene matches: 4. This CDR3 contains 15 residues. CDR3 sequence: CASSSPGQGAYEQYF. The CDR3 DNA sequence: TGTGCCAGCAGCTCACCGGGACAGGGGGCCTACGAGCAGTACTTC.

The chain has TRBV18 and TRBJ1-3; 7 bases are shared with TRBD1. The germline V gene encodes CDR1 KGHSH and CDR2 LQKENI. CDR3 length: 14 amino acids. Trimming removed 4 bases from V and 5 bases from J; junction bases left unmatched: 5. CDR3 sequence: CASSRLGQRNTIYF. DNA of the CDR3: TGTGCCAGCTCACGACTGGGACAGAGAAACACCATATATTTT.

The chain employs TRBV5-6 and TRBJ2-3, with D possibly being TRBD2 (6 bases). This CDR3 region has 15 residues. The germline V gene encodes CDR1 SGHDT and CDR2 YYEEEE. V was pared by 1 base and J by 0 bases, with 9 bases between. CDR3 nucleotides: TGTGCCAGCAGCTTGATTGGACTAAGCACAGATACGCAGTATTTT. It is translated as CASSLIGLSTDTQYF.

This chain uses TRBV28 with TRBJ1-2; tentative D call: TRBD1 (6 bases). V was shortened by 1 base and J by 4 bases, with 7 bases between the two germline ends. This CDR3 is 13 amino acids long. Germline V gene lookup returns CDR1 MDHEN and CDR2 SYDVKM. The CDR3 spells CASSLLGGYGYTF. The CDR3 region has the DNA TGTGCCAGCAGTTTATTAGGGGGCTATGGCTACACCTTC.

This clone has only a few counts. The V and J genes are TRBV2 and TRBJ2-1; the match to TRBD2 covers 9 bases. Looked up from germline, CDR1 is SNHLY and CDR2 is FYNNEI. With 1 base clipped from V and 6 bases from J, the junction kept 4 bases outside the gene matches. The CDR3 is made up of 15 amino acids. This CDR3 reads CASSEGTSAGNEQFF. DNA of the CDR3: TGTGCCAGCAGTGAAGGGACTAGCGCGGGCAATGAGCAGTTCTTC.

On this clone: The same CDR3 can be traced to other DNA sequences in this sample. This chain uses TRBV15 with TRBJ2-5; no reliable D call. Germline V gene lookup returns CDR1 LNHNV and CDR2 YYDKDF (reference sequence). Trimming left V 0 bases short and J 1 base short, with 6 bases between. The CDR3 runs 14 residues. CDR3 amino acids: CATSRDRSQETQYF. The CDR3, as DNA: TGTGCCACCAGCAGAGATCGCAGCCAAGAGACCCAGTACTTC.

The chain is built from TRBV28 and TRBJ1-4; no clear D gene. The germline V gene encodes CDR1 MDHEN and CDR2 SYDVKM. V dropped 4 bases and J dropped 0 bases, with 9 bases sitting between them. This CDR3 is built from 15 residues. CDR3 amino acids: CASSWLLATNEKLFF. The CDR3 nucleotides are TGTGCCAGCAGTTGGCTCTTGGCAACTAATGAAAAACTGTTTTTT.

This chain's CDR3 is CASSSGWGTGSHEQYF. The DNA of the CDR3 is TGTGCCAGCAGCTCCGGATGGGGGACAGGGTCCCACGAGCAGTACTTC. The chain has TRBV7-9 and TRBJ2-7; 9 bases agree with TRBD1. CDR1 SEHNR and CDR2 FQNEAQ come from the germline V gene (reference sequence). The CDR3 runs to 16 residues. V lost 4 bases, J lost 5 bases, and 12 bases stayed unmatched.

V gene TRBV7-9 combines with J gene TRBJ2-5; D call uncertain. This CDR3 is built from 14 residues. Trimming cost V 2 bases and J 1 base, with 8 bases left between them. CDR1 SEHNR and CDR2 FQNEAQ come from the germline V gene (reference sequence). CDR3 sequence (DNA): TGTGCCAGCAGCTTACTGTCCGTCCAAGAGACCCAGTACTTC. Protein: CASSLLSVQETQYF.

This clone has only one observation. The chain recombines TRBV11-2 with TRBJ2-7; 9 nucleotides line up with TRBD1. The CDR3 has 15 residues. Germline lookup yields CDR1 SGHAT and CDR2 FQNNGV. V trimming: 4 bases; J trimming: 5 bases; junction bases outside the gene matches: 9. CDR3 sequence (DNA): TGTGCCAGCAGCTCATCCGGGACAGGGTTCAACGAGCAGTACTTC. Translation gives CASSSSGTGFNEQYF.

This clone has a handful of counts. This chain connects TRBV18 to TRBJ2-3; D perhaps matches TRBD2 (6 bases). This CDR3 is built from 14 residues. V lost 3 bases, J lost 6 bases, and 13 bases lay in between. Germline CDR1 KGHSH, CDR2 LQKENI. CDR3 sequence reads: CASSPRGTTDTQYF. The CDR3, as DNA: TGTGCCAGCTCACCCCGGGGGACCACGGATACGCAGTATTTT.

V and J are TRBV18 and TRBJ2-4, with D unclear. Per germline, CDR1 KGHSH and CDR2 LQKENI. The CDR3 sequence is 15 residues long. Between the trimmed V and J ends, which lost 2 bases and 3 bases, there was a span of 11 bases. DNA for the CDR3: TGTGCCAGCTCACCAATAGAGGATGGCAAAAACATTCAGTACTTC. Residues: CASSPIEDGKNIQYF.

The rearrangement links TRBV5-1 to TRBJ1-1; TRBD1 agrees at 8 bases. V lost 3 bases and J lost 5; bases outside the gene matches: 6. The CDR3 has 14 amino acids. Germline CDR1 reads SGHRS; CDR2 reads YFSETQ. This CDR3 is CASSSTGGNTEAFF. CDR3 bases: TGCGCCAGCAGCTCAACAGGGGGAAATACTGAAGCTTTCTTT.

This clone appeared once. CDR3 sequence (DNA): TGTGCCAGCCGCTGGAGCGGAGAGTACCAAGAGACCCAGTACTTC. Its protein is CASRWSGEYQETQYF. The rearrangement joins TRBV2 to TRBJ2-5, with a tentative D call TRBD2 (5 bases). This CDR3 spans 15 amino acids. Trimming stripped 8 bases from V and 0 bases from J, with 16 bases between. Per the germline V gene, CDR1 is SNHLY and CDR2 is FYNNEI.

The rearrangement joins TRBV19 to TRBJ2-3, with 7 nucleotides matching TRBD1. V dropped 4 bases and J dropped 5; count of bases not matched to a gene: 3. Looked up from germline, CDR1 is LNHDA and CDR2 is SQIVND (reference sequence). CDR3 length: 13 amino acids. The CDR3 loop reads CASSRQGRDTQYF. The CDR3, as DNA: TGTGCCAGTAGTAGACAGGGAAGAGATACGCAGTATTTT. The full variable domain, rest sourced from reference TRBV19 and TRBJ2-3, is DGGITQSPKYLFRKEGQNVTLSCEQNLNHDAMYWYRQDPGQGLRLIYYSQIVNDFQKGDIAEGYSVSREKKESFPLTVTSAQKNPTAFYLCASSRQGRDTQYFGPGTRLTVL.

CDR3 loop: CASSPGQFQETQYF. In nucleotides, the CDR3 is TGTGCCAGCAGCCCGGGACAGTTTCAAGAGACCCAGTACTTC. The chain links TRBV7-6 to TRBJ2-5, with 7 bases aligning to TRBD1. Germline assignment: CDR1 SGHVS and CDR2 FNYEAQ. This CDR3 spans 14 amino acids. Trimming removed 5 bases from V and 2 bases from J; junction bases left unmatched: 5.

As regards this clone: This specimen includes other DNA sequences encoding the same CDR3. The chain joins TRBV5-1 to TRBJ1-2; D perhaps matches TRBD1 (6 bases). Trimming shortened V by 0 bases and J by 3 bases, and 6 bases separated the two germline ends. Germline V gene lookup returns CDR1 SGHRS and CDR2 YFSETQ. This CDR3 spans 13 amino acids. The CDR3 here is CASSLAGDYGYTF. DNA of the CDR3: TGCGCCAGCAGCTTGGCAGGGGACTATGGCTACACCTTC.

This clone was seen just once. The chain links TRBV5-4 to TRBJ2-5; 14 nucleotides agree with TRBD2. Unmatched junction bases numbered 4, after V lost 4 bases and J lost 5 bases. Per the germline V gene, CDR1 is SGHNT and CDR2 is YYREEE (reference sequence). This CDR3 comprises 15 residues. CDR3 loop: CASSDRTSGGETQYF. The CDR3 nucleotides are TGTGCCAGCAGCGACCGGACTAGCGGGGGGGAGACCCAGTACTTC.

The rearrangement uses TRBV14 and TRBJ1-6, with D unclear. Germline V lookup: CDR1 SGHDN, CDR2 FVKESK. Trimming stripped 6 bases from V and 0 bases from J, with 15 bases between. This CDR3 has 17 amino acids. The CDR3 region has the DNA TGTGCCAGCAGTTCCGTAGGAGGTGCCTCCTATAATTCACCCCTCCACTTT. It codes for CASSSVGGASYNSPLHF.

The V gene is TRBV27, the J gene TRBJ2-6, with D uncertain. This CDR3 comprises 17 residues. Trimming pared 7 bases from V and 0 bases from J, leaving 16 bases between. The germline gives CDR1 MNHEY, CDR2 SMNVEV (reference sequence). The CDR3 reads CASTPKVQFSGANVLTF. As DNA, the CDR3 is TGTGCCAGCACCCCCAAGGTACAGTTCTCTGGGGCCAACGTCCTGACTTTC.

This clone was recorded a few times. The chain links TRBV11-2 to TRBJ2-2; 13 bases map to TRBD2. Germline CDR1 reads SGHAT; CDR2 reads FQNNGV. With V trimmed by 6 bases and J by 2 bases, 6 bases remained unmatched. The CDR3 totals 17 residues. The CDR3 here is CASSRTSGGLNTGELFF. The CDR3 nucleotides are TGTGCCAGCAGTAGGACTAGCGGGGGCCTCAACACCGGGGAGCTGTTTTTT.

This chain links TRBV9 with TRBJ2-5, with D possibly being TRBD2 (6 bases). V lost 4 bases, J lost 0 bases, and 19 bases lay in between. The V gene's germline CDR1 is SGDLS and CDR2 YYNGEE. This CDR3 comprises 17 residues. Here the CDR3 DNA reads TGTGCCAGCAGCCCCCCGACTAGACGTGGGTACCAAGAGACCCAGTACTTC. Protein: CASSPPTRRGYQETQYF.

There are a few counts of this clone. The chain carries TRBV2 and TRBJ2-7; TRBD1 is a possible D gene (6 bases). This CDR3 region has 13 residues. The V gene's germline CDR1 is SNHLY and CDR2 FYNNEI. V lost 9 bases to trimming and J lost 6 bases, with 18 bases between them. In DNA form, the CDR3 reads TGTGCCAGTGGGGACACACGAAGGGGCGAGCAGTACTTC. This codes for CASGDTRRGEQYF.

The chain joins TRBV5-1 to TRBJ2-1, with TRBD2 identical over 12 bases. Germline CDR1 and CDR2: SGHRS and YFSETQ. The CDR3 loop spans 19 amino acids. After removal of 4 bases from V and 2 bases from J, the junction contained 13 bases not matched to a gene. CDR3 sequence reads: CASSNGGTSGRSPYNEQFF. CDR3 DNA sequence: TGCGCCAGCAGCAACGGTGGGACTAGCGGGCGCTCCCCCTACAATGAGCAGTTCTTC.

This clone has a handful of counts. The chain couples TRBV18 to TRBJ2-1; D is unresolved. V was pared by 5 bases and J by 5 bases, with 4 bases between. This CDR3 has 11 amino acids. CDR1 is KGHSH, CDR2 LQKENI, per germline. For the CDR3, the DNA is TGTGCCAGCTCAGCAGACAATGAGCAGTTCTTC. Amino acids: CASSADNEQFF.

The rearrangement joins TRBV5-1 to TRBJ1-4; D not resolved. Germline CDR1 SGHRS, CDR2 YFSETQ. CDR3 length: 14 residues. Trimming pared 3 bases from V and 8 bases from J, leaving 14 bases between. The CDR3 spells CASSSQNQEEKLFF. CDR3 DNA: TGCGCCAGCAGCTCGCAAAACCAGGAAGAAAAACTGTTTTTT.

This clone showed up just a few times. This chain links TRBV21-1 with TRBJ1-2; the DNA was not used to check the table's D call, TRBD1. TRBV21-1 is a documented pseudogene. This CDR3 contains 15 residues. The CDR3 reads CASSKGGDRNYGYTF. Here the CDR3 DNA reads TGTGCCAGCAGCAAAGGTGGGGACAGGAACTATGGCTACACCTTC.

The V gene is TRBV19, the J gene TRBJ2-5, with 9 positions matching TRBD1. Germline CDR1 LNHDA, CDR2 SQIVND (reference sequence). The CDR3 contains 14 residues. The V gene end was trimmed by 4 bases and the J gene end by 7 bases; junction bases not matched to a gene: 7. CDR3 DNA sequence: TGTGCCAGTAGTACGGACAGGGGAGGGTTGACCCAGTACTTC. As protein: CASSTDRGGLTQYF.

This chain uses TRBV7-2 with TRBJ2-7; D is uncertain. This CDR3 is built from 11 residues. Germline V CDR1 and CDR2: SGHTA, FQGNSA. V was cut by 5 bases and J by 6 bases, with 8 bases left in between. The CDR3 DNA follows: TGTGCCAGCAGCCCTCTAGGCGAGCAGTACTTC. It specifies CASSPLGEQYF.